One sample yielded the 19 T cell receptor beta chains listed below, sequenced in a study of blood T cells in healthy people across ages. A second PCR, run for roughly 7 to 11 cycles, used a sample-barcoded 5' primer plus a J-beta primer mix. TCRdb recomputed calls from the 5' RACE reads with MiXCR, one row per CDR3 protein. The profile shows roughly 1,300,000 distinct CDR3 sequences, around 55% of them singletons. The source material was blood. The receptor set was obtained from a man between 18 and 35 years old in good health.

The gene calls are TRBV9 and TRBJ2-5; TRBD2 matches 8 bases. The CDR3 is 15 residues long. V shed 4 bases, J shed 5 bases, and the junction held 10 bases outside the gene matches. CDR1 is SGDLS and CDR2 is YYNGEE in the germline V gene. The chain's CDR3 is CASSPLSSGSETQYF. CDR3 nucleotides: TGTGCCAGCAGCCCCCTTTCCAGCGGGAGTGAGACCCAGTACTTC.

This CDR3 is CASSAGQGAGQPQHF. CDR3 nucleotides: TGTGCCAGCAGCGCTGGACAGGGGGCTGGTCAGCCCCAGCATTTT. The chain combines TRBV11-2 with TRBJ1-5, with 11 positions matching TRBD1. The CDR3 has 15 residues. The V segment lost 5 bases and the J segment 6 bases; nucleotides outside the gene matches: 6. Germline CDR1 is SGHAT and CDR2 is FQNNGV. The whole variable domain, remainder taken from reference TRBV11-2 and TRBJ1-5, is EAGVAQSPRYKIIEKRQSVAFWCNPISGHATLYWYQQILGQGPKLLIQFQNNGVVDDSQLPKDRFSAERLKGVDSTLKIQPAKLEDSAVYLCASSAGQGAGQPQHFGDGTRLSIL.

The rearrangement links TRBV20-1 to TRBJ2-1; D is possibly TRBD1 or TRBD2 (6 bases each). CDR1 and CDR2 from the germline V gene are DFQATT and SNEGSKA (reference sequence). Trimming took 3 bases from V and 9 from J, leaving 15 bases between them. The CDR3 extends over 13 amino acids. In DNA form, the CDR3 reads TGCAGTGCTAGTCAAGTCAGGGGAGGTGAGCAGTTCTTC. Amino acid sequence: CSASQVRGGEQFF.

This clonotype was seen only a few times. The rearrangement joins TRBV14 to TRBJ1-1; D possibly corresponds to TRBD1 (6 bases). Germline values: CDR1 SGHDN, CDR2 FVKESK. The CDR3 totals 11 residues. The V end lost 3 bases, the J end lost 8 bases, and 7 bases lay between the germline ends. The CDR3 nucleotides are TGTGCCAGCAGCCAGACAGGAGAAGCTTTCTTT. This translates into CASSQTGEAFF.

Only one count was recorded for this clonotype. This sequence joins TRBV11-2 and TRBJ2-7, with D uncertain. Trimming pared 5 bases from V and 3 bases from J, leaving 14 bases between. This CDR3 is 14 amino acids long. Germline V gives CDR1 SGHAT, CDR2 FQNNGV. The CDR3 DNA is TGTGCCAGCAGCGATACTGGAACCCGCTACGAGCAGTACTTC. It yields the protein CASSDTGTRYEQYF.

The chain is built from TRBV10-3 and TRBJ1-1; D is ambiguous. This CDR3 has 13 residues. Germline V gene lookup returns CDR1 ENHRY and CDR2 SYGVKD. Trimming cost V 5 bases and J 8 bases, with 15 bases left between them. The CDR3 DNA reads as TGTGCCATCAGTATCGGGTATGAAGACGAAGCTTTCTTT. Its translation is CAISIGYEDEAFF.

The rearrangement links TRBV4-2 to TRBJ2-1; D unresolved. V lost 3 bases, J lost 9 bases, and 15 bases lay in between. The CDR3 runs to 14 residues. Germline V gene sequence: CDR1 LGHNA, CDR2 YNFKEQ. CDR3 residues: CASSQAAVGSEQFF. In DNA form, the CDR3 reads TGTGCCAGCAGCCAGGCGGCAGTGGGAAGTGAGCAGTTCTTC.

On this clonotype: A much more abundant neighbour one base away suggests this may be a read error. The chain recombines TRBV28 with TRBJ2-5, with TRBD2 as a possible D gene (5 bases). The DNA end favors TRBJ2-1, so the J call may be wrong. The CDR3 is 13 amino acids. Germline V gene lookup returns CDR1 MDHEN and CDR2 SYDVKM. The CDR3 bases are TGTGCCAGCAGTTTCTCGAGCGGAGAGACCCAGTTCTTC. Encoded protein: CASSFSSGETQFF.

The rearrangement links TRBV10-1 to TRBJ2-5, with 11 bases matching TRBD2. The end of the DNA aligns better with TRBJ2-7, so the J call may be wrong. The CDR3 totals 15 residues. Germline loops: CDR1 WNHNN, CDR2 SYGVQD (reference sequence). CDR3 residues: CASSPILAGASEQYF. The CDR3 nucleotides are TGCGCCAGCAGTCCCATACTAGCGGGAGCTTCCGAGCAGTACTTC.

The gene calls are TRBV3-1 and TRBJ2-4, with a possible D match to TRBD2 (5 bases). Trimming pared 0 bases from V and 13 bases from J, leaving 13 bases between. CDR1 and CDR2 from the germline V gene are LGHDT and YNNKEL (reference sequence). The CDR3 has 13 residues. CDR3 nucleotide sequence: TGTGCCAGCAGCCAAGAGCTCGGAGGTGAGCAGTACTTC. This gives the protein CASSQELGGEQYF.

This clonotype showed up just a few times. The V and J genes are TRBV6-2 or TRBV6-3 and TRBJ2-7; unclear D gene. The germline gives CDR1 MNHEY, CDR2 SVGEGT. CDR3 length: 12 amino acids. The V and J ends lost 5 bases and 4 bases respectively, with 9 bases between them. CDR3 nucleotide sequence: TGTGCCAGCAGTGCAAATTTTTACGAGCAGTACTTC. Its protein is CASSANFYEQYF.

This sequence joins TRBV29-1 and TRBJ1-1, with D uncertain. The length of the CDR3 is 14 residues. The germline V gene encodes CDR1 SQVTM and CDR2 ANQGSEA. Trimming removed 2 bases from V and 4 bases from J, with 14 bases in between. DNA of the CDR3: TGCAGCGTTGAACTTCGGGGAGCGGCCACTGAAGCTTTCTTT. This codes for CSVELRGAATEAFF.

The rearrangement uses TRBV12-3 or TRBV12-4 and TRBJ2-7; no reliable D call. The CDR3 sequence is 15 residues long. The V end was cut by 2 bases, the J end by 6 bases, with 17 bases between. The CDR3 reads CASSLRPGLVGEQYF. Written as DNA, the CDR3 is TGTGCCAGCAGTTTAAGGCCTGGATTAGTAGGCGAGCAGTACTTC.

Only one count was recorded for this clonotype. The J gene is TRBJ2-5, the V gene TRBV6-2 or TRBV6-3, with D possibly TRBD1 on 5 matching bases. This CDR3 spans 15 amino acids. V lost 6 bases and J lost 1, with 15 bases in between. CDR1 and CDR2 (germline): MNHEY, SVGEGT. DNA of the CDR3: TGTGCCAGCAGAGAAGGTGGGGCTTTCCAAGAGACCCAGTACTTC. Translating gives CASREGGAFQETQYF.

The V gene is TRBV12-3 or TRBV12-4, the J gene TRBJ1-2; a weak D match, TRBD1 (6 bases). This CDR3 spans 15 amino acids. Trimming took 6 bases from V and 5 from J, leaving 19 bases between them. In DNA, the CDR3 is TGTGCCAGCAGCGACGGAACCCGAGGGGGTTATGGCTACACCTTC. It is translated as CASSDGTRGGYGYTF.

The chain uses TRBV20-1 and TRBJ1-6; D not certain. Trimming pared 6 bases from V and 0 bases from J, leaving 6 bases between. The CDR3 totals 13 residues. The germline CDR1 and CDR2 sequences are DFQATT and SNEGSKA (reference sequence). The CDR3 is CSAGSSYNSPLHF. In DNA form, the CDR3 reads TGCAGTGCAGGAAGCTCCTATAATTCACCCCTCCACTTT.

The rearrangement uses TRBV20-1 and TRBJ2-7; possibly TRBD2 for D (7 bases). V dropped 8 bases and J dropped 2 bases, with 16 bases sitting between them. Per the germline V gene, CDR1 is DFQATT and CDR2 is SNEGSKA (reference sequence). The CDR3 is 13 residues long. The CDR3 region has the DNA TGCAGTCCCACAGGGCTAGCGGCCTACGAGCAGTACTTC. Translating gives CSPTGLAAYEQYF.

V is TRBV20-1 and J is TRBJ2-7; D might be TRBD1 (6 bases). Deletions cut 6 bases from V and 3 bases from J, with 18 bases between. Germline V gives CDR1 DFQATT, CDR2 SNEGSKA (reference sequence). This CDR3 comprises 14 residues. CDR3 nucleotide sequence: TGCAGTGCCGTTCAGGGGCAGGGAGACTACGAGCAGTACTTC. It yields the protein CSAVQGQGDYEQYF.

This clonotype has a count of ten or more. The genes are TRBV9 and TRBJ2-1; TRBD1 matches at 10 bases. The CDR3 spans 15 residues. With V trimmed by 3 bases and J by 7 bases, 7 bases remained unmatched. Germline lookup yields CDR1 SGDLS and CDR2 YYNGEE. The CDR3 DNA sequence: TGTGCCAGCAGCGCCGGGACAGGGGTGTGGAATGAGCAGTTCTTC. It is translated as CASSAGTGVWNEQFF. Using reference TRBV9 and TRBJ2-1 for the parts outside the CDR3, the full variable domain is DSGVTQTPKHLITATGQRVTLRCSPRSGDLSVYWYQQSLDQGLQFLIQYYNGEERAKGNILERFSAQQFPDLHSELNLSSLELGDSALYFCASSAGTGVWNEQFFGPGTRLTVL.